The clone carrying this T cell receptor (beta chain) has more than one count but fewer than ten. With V trimmed by 0 bases and J by 7 bases, 3 bases remained unmatched. CDR3 length equals 15 residues. The germline V gene has CDR1 SGHKS and CDR2 YYEKEE (reference sequence). After constant-region reverse-primer amplification, full-length variable regions underwent semi-nested PCR with Nested Universal Primer A. TCRdb used MiXCR to reprocess the 5' RACE reads, holding one entry per CDR3 protein. Here the sample spans under 60,000 distinct CDR3 sequences, around 26% being singletons. Material for sequencing was naive CD4+ T cells sorted from blood. Subset described: naive CD4+ T cells, CD4+CD45RA+CD25-. This receptor was identified in a female donor with breast cancer. The rearrangement uses TRBV5-5 and TRBJ1-5, with 11 bases identical to TRBD1. The CDR3 DNA follows: TGTGCCAGCAGCTTGGGGACAGGGGGCGGACAGCCCCAGCATTTT. This encodes CASSLGTGGGQPQHF.